This T cell receptor beta chain was sequenced in a study of CD8 T cells in ankylosing spondylitis. General study points: Peripheral blood samples showed relatively rare disease-linked clones, and these clones were CD8+. There was a TCR beta motif, made of fewer than 10 highly homologous variants, that appeared characteristic of ankylosing spondylitis blood.

In TCRdb, the 5' RACE reads were re-called with MiXCR into one record per CDR3 protein. The sample consists of some 800,000 distinct CDR3 sequences, about 12% of them appearing once. This clonotype was recorded a few times. Its antigen is as yet unknown. Germline loops: CDR1 MGHDK, CDR2 SYGVNS. CDR3 length: 13 amino acids. Trimming shortened V by 3 bases and J by 0 bases, and 5 bases separated the two germline ends. This chain links TRBV25-1 with TRBJ1-2, with no clear D. Input material: blood, either unsorted or a sorted T cell fraction (not recorded which). This receptor was obtained from a male donor with ankylosing spondylitis. The CDR3 loop reads CASSDAANYGYTF. DNA for the CDR3: TGTGCCAGCAGTGACGCGGCTAACTATGGCTACACCTTC.